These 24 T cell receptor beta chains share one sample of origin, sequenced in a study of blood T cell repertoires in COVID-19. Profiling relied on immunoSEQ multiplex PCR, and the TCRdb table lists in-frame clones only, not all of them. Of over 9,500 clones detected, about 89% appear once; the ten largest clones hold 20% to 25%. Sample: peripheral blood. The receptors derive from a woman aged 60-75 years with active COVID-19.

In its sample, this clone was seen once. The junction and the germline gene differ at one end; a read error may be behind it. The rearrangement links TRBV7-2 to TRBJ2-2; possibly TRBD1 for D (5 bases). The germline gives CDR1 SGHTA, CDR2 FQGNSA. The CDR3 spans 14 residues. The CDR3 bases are TGTGCCAGCACCTTACTCAGGGCCACCGGGGAGCTGTTTTTT. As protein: CASTLLRATGELFF.

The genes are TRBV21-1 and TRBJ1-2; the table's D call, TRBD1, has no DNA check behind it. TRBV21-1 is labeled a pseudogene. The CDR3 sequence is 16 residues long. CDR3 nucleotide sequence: TGTGCCAGCAGAGGACAGGGCCCTTGGAAGTCCTATGGCTACACCTTC. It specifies CASRGQGPWKSYGYTF.

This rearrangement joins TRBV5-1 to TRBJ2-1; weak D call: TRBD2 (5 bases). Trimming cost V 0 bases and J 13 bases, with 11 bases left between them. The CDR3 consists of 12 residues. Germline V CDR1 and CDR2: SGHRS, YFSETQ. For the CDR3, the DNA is TGCGCCAGCAGCTTGGATGAGGGAGAACAGTTCTTC. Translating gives CASSLDEGEQFF.

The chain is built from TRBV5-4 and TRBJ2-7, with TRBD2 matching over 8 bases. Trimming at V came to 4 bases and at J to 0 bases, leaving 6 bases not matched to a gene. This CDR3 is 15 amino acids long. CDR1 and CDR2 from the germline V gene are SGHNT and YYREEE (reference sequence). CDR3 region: CASSPRGRSSYEQYF. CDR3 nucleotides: TGTGCCAGCAGCCCGCGCGGGAGGAGCTCCTACGAGCAGTACTTC.

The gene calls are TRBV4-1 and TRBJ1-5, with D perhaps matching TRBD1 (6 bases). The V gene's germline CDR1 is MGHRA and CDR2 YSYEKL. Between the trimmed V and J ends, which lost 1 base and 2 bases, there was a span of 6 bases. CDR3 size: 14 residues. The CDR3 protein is CASSQGQGNQPQHF. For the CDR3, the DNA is TGCGCCAGCAGCCAAGGACAGGGCAATCAGCCCCAGCATTTT.

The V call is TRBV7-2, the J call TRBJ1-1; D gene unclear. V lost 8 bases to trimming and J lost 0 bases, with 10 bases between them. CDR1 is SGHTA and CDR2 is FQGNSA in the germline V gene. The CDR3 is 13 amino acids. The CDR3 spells CASAREMNTEAFF. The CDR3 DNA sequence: TGTGCCAGCGCCCGGGAGATGAACACTGAAGCTTTCTTT.

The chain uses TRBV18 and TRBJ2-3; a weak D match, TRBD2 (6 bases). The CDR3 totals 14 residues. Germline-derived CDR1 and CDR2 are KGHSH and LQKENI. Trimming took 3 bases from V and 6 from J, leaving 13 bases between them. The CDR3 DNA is TGTGCCAGCTCACCCCCGGATGCGGGGGATACGCAGTATTTT. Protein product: CASSPPDAGDTQYF. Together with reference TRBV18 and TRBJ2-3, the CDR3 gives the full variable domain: NAGVMQNPRHLVRRRGQEARLRCSPMKGHSHVYWYRQLPEEGLKFMVYLQKENIIDESGMPKERFSAEFPKEGPSILRIQQVVRGDSAAYFCASSPPDAGDTQYFGPGTRLTVL.

CDR3 in DNA: TGTGCCAGTAGGCAGGGGGTGGATACGCAGTATTTT. Protein sequence: CASRQGVDTQYF. The genes are TRBV19 and TRBJ2-3, with 7 bases fitting TRBD1. CDR1 and CDR2 (germline): LNHDA, SQIVND (reference sequence). Germline trimming cut 6 bases from V and 6 bases from J; bases unmatched to any gene: 3. The CDR3 has 12 residues.

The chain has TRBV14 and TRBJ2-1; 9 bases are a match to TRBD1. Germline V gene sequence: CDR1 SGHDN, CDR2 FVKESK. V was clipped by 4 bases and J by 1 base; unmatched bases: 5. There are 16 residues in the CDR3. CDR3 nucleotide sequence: TGTGCCAGCAGCCGCACCGGGACAGGGTCCTACAATGAGCAGTTCTTC. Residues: CASSRTGTGSYNEQFF.

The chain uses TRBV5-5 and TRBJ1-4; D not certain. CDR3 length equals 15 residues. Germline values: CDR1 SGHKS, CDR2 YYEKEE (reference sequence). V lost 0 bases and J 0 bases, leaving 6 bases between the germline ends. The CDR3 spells CASSLVITTNEKLFF. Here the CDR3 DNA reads TGTGCCAGCAGCTTGGTTATTACAACTAATGAAAAACTGTTTTTT.

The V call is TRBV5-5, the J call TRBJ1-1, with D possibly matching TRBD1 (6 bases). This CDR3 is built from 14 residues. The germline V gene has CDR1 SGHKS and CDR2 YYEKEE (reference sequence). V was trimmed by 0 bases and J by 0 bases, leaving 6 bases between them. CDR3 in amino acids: CASSLGTVNTEAFF. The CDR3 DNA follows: TGTGCCAGCAGCTTGGGGACAGTGAACACTGAAGCTTTCTTT.

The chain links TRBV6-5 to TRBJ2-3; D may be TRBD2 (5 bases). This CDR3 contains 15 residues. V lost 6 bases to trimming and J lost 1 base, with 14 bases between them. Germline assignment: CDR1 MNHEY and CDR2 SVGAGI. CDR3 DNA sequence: TGTGCCAGCAGGTTAGCGCCTGGGGGCACAGATACGCAGTATTTT. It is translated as CASRLAPGGTDTQYF.

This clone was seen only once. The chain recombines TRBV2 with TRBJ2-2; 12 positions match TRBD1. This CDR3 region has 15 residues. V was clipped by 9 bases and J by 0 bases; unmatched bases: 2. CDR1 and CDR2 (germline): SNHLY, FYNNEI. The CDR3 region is CARGTGGPNTGELFF. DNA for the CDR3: TGTGCCAGAGGGACAGGGGGCCCGAACACCGGGGAGCTGTTTTTT.

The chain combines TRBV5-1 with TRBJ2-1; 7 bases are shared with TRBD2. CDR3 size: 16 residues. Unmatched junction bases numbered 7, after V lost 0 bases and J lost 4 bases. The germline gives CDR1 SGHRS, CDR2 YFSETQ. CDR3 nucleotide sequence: TGCGCCAGCAGCTTGGGGGGAGGACTAGATTACAATGAGCAGTTCTTC. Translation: CASSLGGGLDYNEQFF.

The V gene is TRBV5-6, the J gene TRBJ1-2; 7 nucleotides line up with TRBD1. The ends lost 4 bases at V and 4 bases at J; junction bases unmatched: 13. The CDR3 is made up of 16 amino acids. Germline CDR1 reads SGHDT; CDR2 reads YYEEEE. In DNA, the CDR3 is TGTGCCAGCAGCGTCGGTAGGGGACAGAACCCCTATGGCTACACCTTC. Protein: CASSVGRGQNPYGYTF.

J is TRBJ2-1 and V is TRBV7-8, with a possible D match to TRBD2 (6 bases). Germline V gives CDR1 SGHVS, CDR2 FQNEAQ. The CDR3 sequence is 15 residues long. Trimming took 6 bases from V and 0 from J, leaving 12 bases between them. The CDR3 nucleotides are TGTGCCAGCAGGCGCGGGGCCAGCTCCTACAATGAGCAGTTCTTC. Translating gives CASRRGASSYNEQFF.

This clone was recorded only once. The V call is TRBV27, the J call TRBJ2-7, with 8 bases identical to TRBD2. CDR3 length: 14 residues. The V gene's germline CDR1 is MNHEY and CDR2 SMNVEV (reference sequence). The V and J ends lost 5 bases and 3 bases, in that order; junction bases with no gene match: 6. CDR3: CASSRGGAYYEQYV. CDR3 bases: TGTGCCAGCAGTCGGGGGGGAGCTTACTACGAGCAGTACGTC.

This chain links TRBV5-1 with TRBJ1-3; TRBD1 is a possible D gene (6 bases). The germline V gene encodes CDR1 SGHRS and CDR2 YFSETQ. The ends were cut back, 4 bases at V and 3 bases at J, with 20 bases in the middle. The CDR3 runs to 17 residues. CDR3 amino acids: CASSSTGLNGGGNTIYF. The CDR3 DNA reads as TGCGCCAGCAGCAGTACAGGGTTGAACGGTGGTGGAAACACCATATATTTT.

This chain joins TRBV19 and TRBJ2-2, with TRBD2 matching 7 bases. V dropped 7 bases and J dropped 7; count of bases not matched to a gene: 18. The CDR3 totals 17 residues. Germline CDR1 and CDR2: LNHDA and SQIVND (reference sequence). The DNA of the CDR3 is TGTGCCAGTAATCGCCGGGACTACACCGAAAAGGGCGGGGAGCTGTTTTTT. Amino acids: CASNRRDYTEKGGELFF.

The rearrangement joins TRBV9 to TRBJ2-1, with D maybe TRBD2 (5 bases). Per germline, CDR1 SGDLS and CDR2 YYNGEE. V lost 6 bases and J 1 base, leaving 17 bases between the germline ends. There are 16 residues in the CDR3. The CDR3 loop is CASTPSPGGSYNEQFF. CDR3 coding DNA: TGTGCCAGCACCCCGAGCCCAGGAGGTTCCTACAATGAGCAGTTCTTC. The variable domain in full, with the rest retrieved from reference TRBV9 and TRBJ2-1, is DSGVTQTPKHLITATGQRVTLRCSPRSGDLSVYWYQQSLDQGLQFLIQYYNGEERAKGNILERFSAQQFPDLHSELNLSSLELGDSALYFCASTPSPGGSYNEQFFGPGTRLTVL.

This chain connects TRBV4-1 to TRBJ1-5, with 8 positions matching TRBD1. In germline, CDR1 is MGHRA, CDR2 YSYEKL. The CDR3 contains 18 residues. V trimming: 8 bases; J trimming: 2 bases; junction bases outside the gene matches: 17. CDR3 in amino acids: CASSLSGGILGGNQPQHF. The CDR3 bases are TGCGCCAGCTCTTTGTCAGGGGGCATACTCGGGGGCAATCAGCCCCAGCATTTT.

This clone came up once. The CDR3 reads CASSIENYGTEAFF. The CDR3 region has the DNA TGTGCCAGTAGTATAGAGAACTATGGCACTGAAGCTTTCTTT. This chain connects TRBV19 to TRBJ1-1; D remains ambiguous. This CDR3 is built from 14 residues. Germline V gene sequence: CDR1 LNHDA, CDR2 SQIVND (reference sequence). The V end lost 0 bases, the J end lost 4 bases, and 9 bases lay between the germline ends.

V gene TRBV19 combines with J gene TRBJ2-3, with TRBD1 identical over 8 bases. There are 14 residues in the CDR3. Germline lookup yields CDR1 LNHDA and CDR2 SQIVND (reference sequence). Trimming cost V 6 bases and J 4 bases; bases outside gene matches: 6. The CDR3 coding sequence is TGTGCCAGTAGACAGGGGGGTCAGGCAGATACGCAGTATTTT. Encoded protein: CASRQGGQADTQYF.

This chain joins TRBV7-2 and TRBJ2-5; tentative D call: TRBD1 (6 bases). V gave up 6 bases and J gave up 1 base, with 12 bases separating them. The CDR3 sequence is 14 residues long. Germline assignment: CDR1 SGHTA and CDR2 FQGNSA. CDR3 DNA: TGTGCCAGCAGTCAAAGGGGGTTCCAAGAGACCCAGTACTTC. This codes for CASSQRGFQETQYF. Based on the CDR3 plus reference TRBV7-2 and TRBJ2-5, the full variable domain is GAGVSQSPSNKVTEKGKDVELRCDPISGHTALYWYRQSLGQGLEFLIYFQGNSAPDKSGLPSDRFSAERTGGSVSTLTIQRTQQEDSAVYLCASSQRGFQETQYFGPGTRLLVL.